This T cell receptor (beta chain) was retrieved from a study of T cell clones after liver transplantation. The ends were cut back, 0 bases at V and 4 bases at J, with 11 bases in the middle. CDR3 size: 15 residues. Germline lookup yields CDR1 LNHNV and CDR2 YYDKDF (reference sequence). Some clones are missing from TCRdb's copy, which holds only in-frame ones; the method was immunoSEQ multiplex PCR. The profile shows nearly 25,000 clones, around two thirds of them singletons. The TCR originated in a human donor who received a liver transplant. V gene TRBV15 combines with J gene TRBJ2-3, with TRBD2 as a possible D gene (6 bases). The sample in question was CD4+ T cells from blood, obtained before liver transplant. DNA of the CDR3: TGTGCCACCAGCAGAGATCGGCGGGATTCAGATACGCAGTATTTT. Protein product: CATSRDRRDSDTQYF.